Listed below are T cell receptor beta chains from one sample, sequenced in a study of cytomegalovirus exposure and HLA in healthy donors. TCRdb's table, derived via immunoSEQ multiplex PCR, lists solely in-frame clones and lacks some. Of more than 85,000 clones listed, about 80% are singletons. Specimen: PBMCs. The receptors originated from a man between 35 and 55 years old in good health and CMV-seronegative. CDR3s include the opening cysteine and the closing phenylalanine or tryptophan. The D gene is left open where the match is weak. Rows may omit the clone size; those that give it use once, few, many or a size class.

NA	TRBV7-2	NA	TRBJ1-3	CASSLDIYSGNTIYF	TGTGCCAGCAGTTTGGACATTTACTCTGGAAACACCATATATTTT
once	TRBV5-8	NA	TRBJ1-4	CASSLVIGRDSEKLFF	TGTGCCAGCAGCTTGGTTATCGGTCGGGACTCTGAAAAACTGTTTTTT
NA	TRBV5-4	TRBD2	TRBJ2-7	CASSLAYPSLAGGPYEQYF	TGTGCCAGCAGCTTGGCCTATCCCTCTCTAGCGGGAGGGCCCTACGAGCAGTACTTC
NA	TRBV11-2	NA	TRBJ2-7	CASSSRDSHYEQYF	TGTGCCAGCAGCTCCCGGGACTCACACTACGAGCAGTACTTC
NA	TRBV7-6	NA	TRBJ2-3	CASSSSTDTQYF	TGTGCCAGCAGCTCCTCCACAGATACGCAGTATTTT
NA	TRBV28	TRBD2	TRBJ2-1	CASSPRWGGEYNEQFF	TGTGCCAGCAGTCCCCGGTGGGGGGGAGAGTACAATGAGCAGTTCTTC
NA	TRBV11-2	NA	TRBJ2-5	CASSLGTAPWAQYF	TGTGCCAGCAGCTTAGGGACAGCCCCTTGGGCCCAGTACTTC
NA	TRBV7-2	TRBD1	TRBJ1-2	CASSPGGRSYGYTF	TGTGCCAGCAGCCCAGGGGGTCGAAGCTATGGCTACACCTTC
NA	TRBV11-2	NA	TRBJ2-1	CASSPAGIPYNEQFF	TGTGCCAGCAGCCCCGCCGGGATCCCCTACAATGAGCAGTTCTTC
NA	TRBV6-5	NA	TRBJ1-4	CASSYAQTTNEKLFF	TGTGCCAGCAGTTACGCACAAACAACTAATGAAAAACTGTTTTTT
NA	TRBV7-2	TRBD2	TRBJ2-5	CASSKGLPQETQYF	TGTGCCAGCAGCAAGGGACTACCACAAGAGACCCAGTACTTC
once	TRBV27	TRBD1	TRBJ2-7	CASSLGGQGVFEQYF	TGTGCCAGCAGTTTAGGAGGACAGGGGGTTTTCGAGCAGTACTTC
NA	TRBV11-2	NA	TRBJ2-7	CASSLRQVGIEQYF	TGTGCCAGCAGCTTGAGACAAGTCGGGATCGAGCAGTACTTC
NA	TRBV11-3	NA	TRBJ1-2	CASSRGGDGYTF	TGTGCCAGTTCCCGTGGGGGCGATGGCTACACCTTC
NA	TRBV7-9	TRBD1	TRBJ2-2	CASSTDRVGTGELFF	TGTGCCAGCAGCACGGACAGGGTTGGAACCGGGGAGCTGTTTTTT
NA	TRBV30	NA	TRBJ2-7	CAWSADSIVNEQYF	TGTGCCTGGAGTGCGGACAGCATCGTAAACGAGCAGTACTTC
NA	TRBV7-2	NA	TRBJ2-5	CASSLALSQETQYF	TGTGCCAGCAGCTTAGCTCTGAGCCAAGAGACCCAGTACTTC
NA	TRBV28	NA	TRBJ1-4	CASSLVEGRHEKLFF	TGTGCCAGCAGTTTAGTAGAGGGTCGGCATGAAAAACTGTTTTTT
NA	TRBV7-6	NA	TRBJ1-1	CASSLGQLNTEAFF	TGTGCCAGCAGCTTAGGACAGTTAAACACTGAAGCTTTCTTT
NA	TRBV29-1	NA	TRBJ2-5	CSVEQGQETQYF	TGCAGCGTTGAACAGGGCCAAGAGACCCAGTACTTC
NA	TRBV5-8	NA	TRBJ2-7	CASSTGTGIYEQYF	TGTGCCAGCAGTACGGGGACTGGTATCTACGAGCAGTACTTC
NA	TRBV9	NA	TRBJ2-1	CASSVVLARGEQFF	TGTGCCAGCAGCGTAGTACTAGCTAGGGGTGAGCAGTTCTTC
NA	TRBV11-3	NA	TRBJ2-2	CASSLRGADTGELFF	TGTGCCAGCAGCCTCAGGGGGGCTGACACCGGGGAGCTGTTTTTT
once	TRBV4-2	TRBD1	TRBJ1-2	CASSQDRLANYGYTF	TGTGCCAGCAGCCAGGACAGGTTAGCTAACTATGGCTACACCTTC
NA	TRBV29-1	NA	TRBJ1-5	CSARQGLNQPQHF	TGCAGCGCGCGGCAGGGCCTAAATCAGCCCCAGCATTTT
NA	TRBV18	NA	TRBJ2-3	CASSPTEDTQYF	TGTGCCAGCTCACCCACCGAGGATACGCAGTATTTT
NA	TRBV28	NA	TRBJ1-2	CASSLLSSRVWVGYTF	TGTGCCAGCAGTTTACTTAGCTCCAGGGTATGGGTGGGCTACACCTTC
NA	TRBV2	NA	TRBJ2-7	CASMVSSYEQYF	TGTGCCAGCATGGTTAGCTCCTACGAGCAGTACTTC
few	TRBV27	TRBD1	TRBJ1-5	CASTGTGGDQPQHF	TGTGCCAGCACTGGGACAGGGGGAGATCAGCCCCAGCATTTT
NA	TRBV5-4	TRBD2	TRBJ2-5	CASSSRLAPRQETQYF	TGTGCCAGCAGCTCCAGACTAGCTCCCCGCCAAGAGACCCAGTACTTC
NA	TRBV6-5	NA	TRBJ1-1	CASNHRSGTEAFF	TGTGCCAGCAACCACCGGAGTGGCACTGAAGCTTTCTTT
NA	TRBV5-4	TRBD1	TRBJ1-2	CATATGAYGYTF	TGTGCCACCGCGACAGGGGCTTATGGCTACACCTTC
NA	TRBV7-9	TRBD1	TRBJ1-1	CASRGQSDTEAFF	TGTGCCAGCAGGGGACAGTCGGACACTGAAGCTTTCTTT
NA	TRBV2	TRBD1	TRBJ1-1	CASSGDGTGVMNTEAFF	TGTGCCAGCAGTGGGGATGGGACAGGGGTCATGAACACTGAAGCTTTCTTT
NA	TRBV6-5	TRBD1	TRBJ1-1	CASSSENTGDTEAFF	TGTGCCAGCAGTTCCGAAAATACAGGGGACACTGAAGCTTTCTTT
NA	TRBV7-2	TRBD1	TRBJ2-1	CASSLAQGIGEQFF	TGTGCCAGCAGCTTAGCACAGGGGATAGGTGAGCAGTTCTTC
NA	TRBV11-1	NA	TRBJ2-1	CASSLGTGTPPYNEQFF	TGTGCCAGCAGCTTAGGGACCGGGACACCACCCTACAATGAGCAGTTCTTC
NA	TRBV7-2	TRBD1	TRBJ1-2	CASSYRTGEVGRGYTF	TGTGCCAGCAGCTACCGAACAGGGGAGGTTGGTCGCGGCTACACCTTC
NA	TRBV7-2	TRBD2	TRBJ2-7	CASSSSGVDEQYF	TGTGCCAGCAGCTCGAGCGGGGTGGACGAGCAGTACTTC
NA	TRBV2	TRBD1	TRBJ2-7	CASRGQGAVDEQYF	TGTGCCAGCAGAGGACAGGGGGCGGTGGACGAGCAGTACTTC
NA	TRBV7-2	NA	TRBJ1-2	CASSLVEGTYGYTF	TGTGCCAGCAGCTTAGTAGAGGGTACCTATGGCTACACCTTC
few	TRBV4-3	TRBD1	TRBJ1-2	CASSQERTGGYTF	TGCGCCAGCAGCCAAGAAAGGACAGGGGGCTACACCTTC
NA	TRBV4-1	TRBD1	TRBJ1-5	CASSHPTGVNQPQHF	TGCGCCAGCAGCCACCCTACAGGGGTGAATCAGCCCCAGCATTTT
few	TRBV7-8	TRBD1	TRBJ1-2	CASSDRAGGEGGYTF	TGTGCCAGCAGCGACCGCGCAGGGGGCGAGGGTGGCTACACCTTC
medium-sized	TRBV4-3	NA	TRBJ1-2	CASSQGREADGYTF	TGCGCCAGCAGCCAAGGTCGGGAAGCGGATGGCTACACCTTC
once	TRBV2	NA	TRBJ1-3	CASSVGGPPSSGNTIYF	TGTGCCAGCAGTGTGGGGGGGCCCCCCAGCTCTGGAAACACCATATATTTT
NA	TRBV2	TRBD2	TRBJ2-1	CASSEPGLAGSDEQFF	TGTGCCAGCAGTGAGCCGGGACTAGCGGGTTCCGATGAGCAGTTCTTC
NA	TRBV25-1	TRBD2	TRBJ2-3	CASSDWLAGTDTQYF	TGTGCCAGCAGTGATTGGCTAGCGGGAACAGATACGCAGTATTTT
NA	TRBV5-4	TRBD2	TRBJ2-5	CASSFAGGSRETQYF	TGTGCCAGCAGCTTTGCGGGGGGGTCCCGGGAGACCCAGTACTTC